This record looks at one T cell receptor beta chain sequence and its context. Its antigen is still unknown. This entry comes from a study of OX40 agonist ivuxolimab in advanced cancers. On the study more broadly: At doses from 0.01 to 10 mg/kg, patients were given intravenous ivuxolimab every 2 weeks.

Study-level findings and limits: On average, CD8+ T cells showed a greater number of expanded clones than CD4+.

Only in-frame clones appear in the TCRdb table, and some are missing; sequencing was by immunoSEQ multiplex PCR. Of around 62,000 clones listed, 80% to 90% are singletons. CDR3 length: 15 amino acids. V was cut by 0 bases and J by 1 base, with 8 bases left in between. Germline V CDR1 and CDR2: SGHRS, YFSETQ. J is TRBJ1-5 and V is TRBV5-1; the D gene is possibly TRBD1 (5 bases). The sample here was CD4+ or CD8+ T cells sorted from blood, taken in a trial of the OX40 agonist ivuxolimab. The sequence was collected from an adult with an advanced solid tumor such as melanoma, head and neck, liver or kidney cancer. The DNA of the CDR3 is TGCGCCAGCAGCTTGGAAGGGGTGAGCAATCAGCCCCAGCATTTT. Protein: CASSLEGVSNQPQHF. Full variable domain (rest looked up from reference TRBV5-1 and TRBJ1-5): KAGVTQTPRYLIKTRGQQVTLSCSPISGHRSVSWYQQTPGQGLQFLFEYFSETQRNKGNFPGRFSGRQFSNSRSEMNVSTLELGDSALYLCASSLEGVSNQPQHFGDGTRLSIL.